The 20 T cell receptor beta chains in this list originate from one sample, sequenced in a study of a mutant IDH1 vaccine in newly diagnosed glioma. The repertoire was sequenced with immunoSEQ multiplex PCR; TCRdb's copy has only in-frame clones and lacks some. The sample lists roughly 51,000 clones; roughly 85% were seen once. As to time point: baseline, week 1 (first vaccination visit). Sample treatment: pre-vaccination baseline after standard-of-care therapy. Sequences were derived from PBMCs, sampled from a glioma patient treated with radiotherapy, temozolomide or both. The receptors derive from a man in his forties or fifties with glioma.

The V gene is TRBV5-6, the J gene TRBJ2-7; D not certain. Germline loops: CDR1 SGHDT, CDR2 YYEEEE. The CDR3 totals 13 residues. Trimming removed 7 bases from V and 3 bases from J, with 14 bases in between. The CDR3 reads CASGTGRFYEQYF. The CDR3 DNA reads TGTGCCAGCGGTACGGGTCGCTTCTACGAGCAGTACTTC. The full variable domain, completed using reference TRBV5-6 and TRBJ2-7, is DAGVTQSPTHLIKTRGQQVTLRCSPKSGHDTVSWYQQALGQGPQFIFQYYEEEERQRGNFPDRFSGHQFPNYSSELNVNALLLGDSALYLCASGTGRFYEQYFGPGTRLTVT.

V gene TRBV13 combines with J gene TRBJ2-7; D may be TRBD1 (5 bases). Trimming removed 2 bases at V and 4 bases at J, with 12 bases between. The CDR3 is made up of 14 amino acids. Germline V gene data show CDR1 as PRHDT and CDR2 as FYEKMQ (reference sequence). CDR3 sequence: CASSLRSGFYEQYF. Written as DNA, the CDR3 is TGTGCCAGCAGCTTACGGTCAGGGTTTTACGAGCAGTACTTC.

The chain combines TRBV6-1 with TRBJ2-7; 10 bases are shared with TRBD2. V lost 1 base, J lost 3 bases, and 9 bases stayed unmatched. Germline V lookup: CDR1 MNHNS, CDR2 SASEGT. This CDR3 spans 17 amino acids. CDR3 sequence (DNA): TGTGCCAGCAGTGAAGTGTCTAGCGGGAGAAGGAACTACGAGCAGTACTTC. It encodes CASSEVSSGRRNYEQYF.

The chain carries TRBV25-1 and TRBJ2-7, with D possibly being TRBD1 (5 bases). The germline V and J ends were trimmed by 6 bases and 6 bases, with 21 bases remaining between them. Germline V gene lookup returns CDR1 MGHDK and CDR2 SYGVNS. The CDR3 has 15 amino acids. The CDR3 DNA reads as TGTGCCAGCAGCCGAGGATCCAGGGTTCAAGGCGAGCAGTACTTC. Residues: CASSRGSRVQGEQYF.

As regards this clone: The conserved phenylalanine or tryptophan is not found at the CDR3 terminus, so this likely reflects a read error. V is TRBV14 and J is TRBJ2-7; D ambiguous. Per the germline V gene, CDR1 is SGHDN and CDR2 is FVKESK. This CDR3 spans 12 amino acids. Trimming stripped 1 base from V and 9 bases from J, with 10 bases between. The CDR3 loop reads CASSQGLSMQYL. DNA for the CDR3: TGTGCCAGCAGCCAAGGGCTATCAATGCAGTACCTC.

This clone was picked up a small number of times. V is TRBV5-1 and J is TRBJ2-2, with 7 nucleotides matching TRBD2. V was clipped by 4 bases and J by 0 bases; unmatched bases: 3. Germline lookup yields CDR1 SGHRS and CDR2 YFSETQ. The CDR3 extends over 15 amino acids. The CDR3: CASSRAGANTGELFF. The CDR3 DNA follows: TGCGCCAGCAGCCGCGCGGGGGCGAACACCGGGGAGCTGTTTTTT.

The rearrangement links TRBV10-2 to TRBJ2-1, with 9 bases fitting TRBD1. This CDR3 region has 15 residues. V lost 3 bases, J lost 4 bases, and 4 bases stayed unmatched. The germline V gene encodes CDR1 WSHSY and CDR2 SAAADI. CDR3 bases: TGCGCCAGCAGTGATGCCGGGACAGGGTACAATGAGCAGTTCTTC. This translates into CASSDAGTGYNEQFF.

J is TRBJ2-1 and V is TRBV7-8; D is ambiguous. The germline V gene has CDR1 SGHVS and CDR2 FQNEAQ. V was cut by 1 base and J by 3 bases, with 25 bases left in between. The CDR3 loop spans 20 amino acids. CDR3 sequence reads: CASSLVSGSYEFTVYNEQFF. In DNA, the CDR3 is TGTGCCAGCAGCTTAGTATCTGGTTCGTATGAGTTTACCGTCTACAATGAGCAGTTCTTC. The full variable domain, its missing parts supplied by reference TRBV7-8 and TRBJ2-1, is GAGVSQSPRYKVAKRGQDVALRCDPISGHVSLFWYQQALGQGPEFLTYFQNEAQLDKSGLPSDRFFAERPEGSVSTLKIQRTQQEDSAVYLCASSLVSGSYEFTVYNEQFFGPGTRLTVL.

V gene TRBV18 combines with J gene TRBJ2-5; unclear D gene. V gave up 1 base and J gave up 4 bases, with 7 bases separating them. CDR3 length equals 13 residues. Germline CDR1 is KGHSH and CDR2 is LQKENI. The chain's CDR3 is CASSPRQIETQYF. Here the CDR3 DNA reads TGTGCCAGCTCACCACGGCAGATAGAGACCCAGTACTTC.

This clone was observed a few times. This chain connects TRBV2 to TRBJ2-7; D is unclear. The CDR3 spans 13 residues. With 7 bases removed from V and 5 bases from J, the gap between germline ends came to 15 bases. Germline V gene lookup returns CDR1 SNHLY and CDR2 FYNNEI. The CDR3 protein is CASTWTNRDEQYF. The CDR3 DNA is TGTGCCAGCACGTGGACGAACCGGGACGAGCAGTACTTC.

The gene calls are TRBV2 and TRBJ2-1; 15 bases map to TRBD2. The germline V gene has CDR1 SNHLY and CDR2 FYNNEI. The V and J ends lost 5 bases and 0 bases, in that order; junction bases with no gene match: 11. This CDR3 has 20 residues. Here the CDR3 reads CASSKGLAGGTLSSYNEQFF. The CDR3 DNA sequence: TGTGCCAGCAGTAAAGGACTAGCGGGAGGGACACTGAGCTCCTACAATGAGCAGTTCTTC.

This clone has more than one count but fewer than ten. V and J are TRBV7-9 and TRBJ1-4; D may be TRBD1 (5 bases). Germline V gene lookup returns CDR1 SEHNR and CDR2 FQNEAQ (reference sequence). The CDR3 length is 14 residues. V was pared by 8 bases and J by 2 bases, with 12 bases between. This CDR3 is CASSLRDTNEKLFF. The CDR3, as DNA: TGTGCCAGCTCACTCCGGGACACTAATGAAAAACTGTTTTTT.

The chain uses TRBV7-7 and TRBJ2-5; D unresolved. The CDR3 spans 13 residues. Germline V gene lookup returns CDR1 SSHAT and CDR2 FNYEAQ (reference sequence). Deletions cut 5 bases from V and 3 bases from J, with 10 bases between. The CDR3 is CASSAGLEETQYF. CDR3 coding DNA: TGTGCCAGCAGCGCCGGGCTGGAAGAGACCCAGTACTTC.

This chain connects TRBV4-3 to TRBJ1-2, with 7 bases matching TRBD1. Germline trimming cut 1 base from V and 5 bases from J; bases unmatched to any gene: 4. Germline V gene sequence: CDR1 LGHNA, CDR2 YSLEER. This CDR3 is built from 14 residues. The CDR3 loop is CASSQGDSVYGYTF. The CDR3 DNA is TGCGCCAGCAGCCAAGGGGACAGCGTTTATGGCTACACCTTC.

The chain has TRBV7-2 and TRBJ1-4, with TRBD1 matching 7 bases. The CDR3 loop spans 13 amino acids. Trimming cost V 5 bases and J 10 bases; bases outside gene matches: 7. CDR1 and CDR2 (germline): SGHTA, FQGNSA. The CDR3, as DNA: TGTGCCAGCAGCCCCGAACAGGGGCGAAAACTGTTTTTT. It codes for CASSPEQGRKLFF.

V usage is TRBV27 and J usage is TRBJ2-2, with D maybe TRBD1 (6 bases). Trimming cost V 10 bases and J 4 bases, with 19 bases left between them. The CDR3 consists of 15 residues. The germline CDR1 and CDR2 sequences are MNHEY and SMNVEV (reference sequence). CDR3 sequence: CATAFSGTPTGELFF. The CDR3, as DNA: TGTGCCACAGCGTTTTCCGGGACACCCACCGGGGAGCTGTTTTTT.

The V and J genes are TRBV7-2 and TRBJ2-6; D call uncertain. This CDR3 contains 16 residues. Trimming took 4 bases from V and 0 from J, leaving 10 bases between them. Germline V CDR1 and CDR2: SGHTA, FQGNSA. The CDR3 reads CASSYQASSGANVLTF. CDR3 DNA: TGTGCCAGCAGCTATCAAGCCTCCTCTGGGGCCAACGTCCTGACTTTC. The variable domain in full, with the rest retrieved from reference TRBV7-2 and TRBJ2-6, is GAGVSQSPSNKVTEKGKDVELRCDPISGHTALYWYRQSLGQGLEFLIYFQGNSAPDKSGLPSDRFSAERTGGSVSTLTIQRTQQEDSAVYLCASSYQASSGANVLTFGAGSRLTVL.

This chain connects TRBV20-1 to TRBJ2-7; D call uncertain. Germline V gives CDR1 DFQATT, CDR2 SNEGSKA (reference sequence). The V and J ends lost 4 bases and 2 bases respectively, with 6 bases between them. The CDR3 consists of 11 residues. The CDR3 protein is CSANNAYEQYF. DNA for the CDR3: TGCAGTGCTAATAACGCCTACGAGCAGTACTTC.

The genes are TRBV29-1 and TRBJ1-2, with no clear D. The CDR3 consists of 12 residues. The germline gives CDR1 SQVTM, CDR2 ANQGSEA. Deletions cut 0 bases from V and 4 bases from J, with 6 bases between. The CDR3 spells CSVEDPVYGYTF. The DNA for the CDR3 is TGCAGCGTTGAAGATCCGGTCTATGGCTACACCTTC.

The chain couples TRBV27 to TRBJ2-7, with no clear D. The CDR3 contains 13 residues. Trimming took off 6 bases at V and 0 bases at J, with 9 bases between the two ends. Germline assignment: CDR1 MNHEY and CDR2 SMNVEV (reference sequence). The CDR3 region has the DNA TGTGCCAGCAGCCCCCTTGGCTCCTACGAGCAGTACTTC. This translates into CASSPLGSYEQYF.